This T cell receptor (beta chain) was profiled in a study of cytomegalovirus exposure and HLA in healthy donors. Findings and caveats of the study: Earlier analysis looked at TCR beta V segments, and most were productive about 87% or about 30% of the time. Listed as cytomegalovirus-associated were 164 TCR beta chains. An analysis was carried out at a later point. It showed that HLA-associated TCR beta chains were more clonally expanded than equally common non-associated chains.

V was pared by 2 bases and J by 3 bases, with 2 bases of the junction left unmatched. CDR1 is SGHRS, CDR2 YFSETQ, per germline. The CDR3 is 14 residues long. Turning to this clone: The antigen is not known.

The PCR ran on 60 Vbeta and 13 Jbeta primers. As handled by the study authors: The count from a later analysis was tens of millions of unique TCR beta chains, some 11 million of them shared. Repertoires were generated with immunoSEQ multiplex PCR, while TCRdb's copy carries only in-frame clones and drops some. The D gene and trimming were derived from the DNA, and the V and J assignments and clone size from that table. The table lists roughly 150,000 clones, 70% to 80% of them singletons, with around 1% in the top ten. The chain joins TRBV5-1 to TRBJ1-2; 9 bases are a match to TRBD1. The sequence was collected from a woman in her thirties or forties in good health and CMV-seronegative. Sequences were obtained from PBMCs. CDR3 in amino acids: CASSFTGGDYGYTF. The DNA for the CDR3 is TGCGCCAGCAGCTTTACAGGGGGCGACTATGGCTACACCTTC.